What follows are 20 T cell receptor beta chains derived from one specimen sequenced in a study of blood T cell repertoires in COVID-19 (TCRdb year 2020). The library was generated by the immunoSEQ multiplex PCR assay. The table was pulled from immuneACCESS by TCRdb, which kept in-frame rearrangements only. Such tables lose some clones; where checked, under half of the loss comes from unresolved V genes, and the rest has no known cause. This sample holds 200,000 to 300,000 clones; approximately 90% were observed only once. About 4% of the sample belongs to the ten largest clones. The sequencing sample was made of PBMCs or T cells enriched from blood (not recorded which). These receptors were collected from a woman aged 30 to 39 who had recovered from COVID-19.

This clone was found once. This chain connects TRBV27 to TRBJ1-4; D is perhaps TRBD1 (6 bases). This CDR3 is built from 16 residues. The V end lost 5 bases, the J end lost 0 bases, and 13 bases lay between the germline ends. The germline V gene encodes CDR1 MNHEY and CDR2 SMNVEV (reference sequence). The CDR3 coding sequence is TGTGCCAGCAGTGCCCTCAGGGGTGCAACTAATGAAAAACTGTTTTTT. Protein: CASSALRGATNEKLFF.

In its sample, this clone was seen once. J is TRBJ2-7 and V is TRBV14; 10 nucleotides line up with TRBD2. The J segment lost 2 bases and the V segment lost 3 bases, leaving 10 bases of the junction unmatched. From germline, CDR1 is SGHDN and CDR2 FVKESK. The CDR3 spans 17 residues. This chain's CDR3 is CASSHRQGTSATYEQYF. CDR3 sequence (DNA): TGTGCCAGCAGCCACCGACAAGGGACTAGCGCTACCTACGAGCAGTACTTC. The whole variable domain, remainder taken from reference TRBV14 and TRBJ2-7, is EAGVTQFPSHSVIEKGQTVTLRCDPISGHDNLYWYRRVMGKEIKFLLHFVKESKQDESGMPNNRFLAERTGGTYSTLKVQPAELEDSGVYFCASSHRQGTSATYEQYFGPGTRLTVT.

This chain connects TRBV5-1 to TRBJ1-3; 9 bases are shared with TRBD1. CDR3 length: 14 amino acids. CDR1 SGHRS and CDR2 YFSETQ come from the germline V gene. Trimming removed 8 bases from V and 4 bases from J; junction bases left unmatched: 7. CDR3 nucleotide sequence: TGCGCCAGTTGGACAGGGGCCGCCGGAAACACCATATATTTT. Translation gives CASWTGAAGNTIYF. The complete variable domain, with remaining parts taken from reference TRBV5-1 and TRBJ1-3, reads KAGVTQTPRYLIKTRGQQVTLSCSPISGHRSVSWYQQTPGQGLQFLFEYFSETQRNKGNFPGRFSGRQFSNSRSEMNVSTLELGDSALYLCASWTGAAGNTIYFGEGSWLTVV.

This clone appeared a single time. The chain is built from TRBV3-1 (or the pseudogene TRBV3-2) and TRBJ1-2; D is unclear. The CDR3 loop spans 12 amino acids. The V gene's germline CDR1 is LGHDT and CDR2 YNNKEL (reference sequence). Trimming cost V 5 bases and J 5 bases, with 9 bases left between them. The CDR3 nucleotides are TGTGCCAGCAGCGGAGGTTTGTATGGCTACACCTTC. Translated: CASSGGLYGYTF.

V is TRBV6-2 or TRBV6-3 and J is TRBJ2-1; TRBD2 agrees at 8 bases. J was trimmed by 8 bases and V by 2 bases; bases with no gene match: 5. Per the germline V gene, CDR1 is MNHEY and CDR2 is SVGEGT. The CDR3 is made up of 14 amino acids. Here the CDR3 reads CASSYSGSWDEQFF. The DNA for the CDR3 is TGTGCCAGCAGTTACAGCGGGAGTTGGGATGAGCAGTTCTTC.

This clone was recorded a few times. J is TRBJ2-7 and V is TRBV30; D unclear. The V and J ends lost 0 bases and 3 bases respectively, with 6 bases between them. Germline V lookup: CDR1 GTSNPN, CDR2 SVGIG (reference sequence). The CDR3 consists of 12 residues. This CDR3 reads CAWSVSSYEQYF. The DNA for the CDR3 is TGTGCCTGGAGTGTATCTAGCTACGAGCAGTACTTC.

The chain combines TRBV2 with TRBJ1-2; D may be TRBD1 (6 bases). V was cut by 7 bases and J by 5 bases, with 26 bases left in between. The CDR3 is 17 amino acids. Germline CDR1 SNHLY, CDR2 FYNNEI. This chain's CDR3 is CASIKEVAVKGGYGYTF. CDR3 nucleotides: TGTGCCAGCATCAAGGAGGTGGCAGTTAAAGGGGGATATGGCTACACCTTC.

The rearrangement joins TRBV4-3 to TRBJ2-2; perhaps TRBD2 as D (6 bases). The germline V gene encodes CDR1 LGHNA and CDR2 YSLEER. V lost 4 bases, J lost 7 bases, and 19 bases lay in between. The CDR3 is 16 residues long. CDR3 in amino acids: CASSPRDSRGSGELFF. Written as DNA, the CDR3 is TGCGCCAGCAGCCCACGGGACTCTCGGGGTAGCGGGGAGCTGTTTTTT.

The chain uses TRBV5-5 and TRBJ2-1, with 7 bases matching TRBD2. Per the germline V gene, CDR1 is SGHKS and CDR2 is YYEKEE (reference sequence). CDR3 size: 16 residues. V trimming: 5 bases; J trimming: 0 bases; junction bases outside the gene matches: 8. The CDR3 DNA reads as TGTGCCAGCAGATTAGGGACTACCAGCTCCTACAATGAGCAGTTCTTC. Translating it yields CASRLGTTSSYNEQFF.

In this sample, this clone turned up once. The chain combines TRBV2 with TRBJ1-5; D gene ambiguous. The germline V and J ends were trimmed by 9 bases and 7 bases, with 13 bases remaining between them. CDR3 length equals 12 residues. Germline CDR1 is SNHLY and CDR2 is FYNNEI. The CDR3 reads CASREGGQPQHF. As DNA, the CDR3 is TGTGCCAGTAGGGAGGGTGGACAGCCCCAGCATTTT.

The CDR3 reads CASRPGTGGPQPQHF. CDR3 coding DNA: TGTGCCAGCAGGCCCGGGACAGGGGGCCCCCAGCCCCAGCATTTT. V is TRBV27 and J is TRBJ1-5; 12 nucleotides match TRBD1. V lost 6 bases to trimming and J lost 7 bases; unmatched junction nucleotides: 7. This CDR3 has 15 residues. Germline assignment: CDR1 MNHEY and CDR2 SMNVEV (reference sequence).

This clone was observed a single time. The V and J genes are TRBV19 and TRBJ2-3, with 11 bases identical to TRBD2. The CDR3 length is 16 residues. Germline V gene lookup returns CDR1 LNHDA and CDR2 SQIVND (reference sequence). V lost 10 bases and J lost 3; bases outside the gene matches: 12. The CDR3, as DNA: TGTGCCACCGGGACAGTGAGGACTAGCGGGACAGATACGCAGTATTTT. This translates into CATGTVRTSGTDTQYF.

CDR3 region: CASSTDTGLSEAFF. The CDR3 region has the DNA TGTGCCAGCAGTACTGATACAGGGCTTTCTGAAGCTTTCTTT. The chain is built from TRBV28 and TRBJ1-1; a possible D gene is TRBD1 (6 bases). Germline values: CDR1 MDHEN, CDR2 SYDVKM. The CDR3 has 14 residues. V lost 5 bases and J 6 bases, leaving 16 bases between the germline ends.

CDR3 protein: CASSFSASYEQYF. CDR3 DNA: TGTGCCAGCAGTTTTAGTGCTTCCTACGAGCAGTACTTC. The chain has TRBV28 and TRBJ2-7; D is ambiguous. V was clipped by 3 bases and J by 1 base, with 7 bases between them. The CDR3 loop spans 13 amino acids. CDR1 MDHEN and CDR2 SYDVKM come from the germline V gene. Supplemented by reference TRBV28 and TRBJ2-7, the full variable domain reads DVKVTQSSRYLVKRTGEKVFLECVQDMDHENMFWYRQDPGLGLRLIYFSYDVKMKEKGDIPEGYSVSREKKERFSLILESASTNQTSMYLCASSFSASYEQYFGPGTRLTVT.

This clone showed up just once. The chain uses TRBV4-3 and TRBJ2-6, with a possible D match to TRBD1 (5 bases). CDR1 LGHNA and CDR2 YSLEER come from the germline V gene. Trimming took off 0 bases at V and 2 bases at J, with 14 bases between the two ends. The CDR3 runs to 18 residues. The CDR3 bases are TGCGCCAGCAGCCAAGATGTATCCGCAGGGACTGGGGCCAACGTCCTGACTTTC. Protein product: CASSQDVSAGTGANVLTF.

This sequence joins TRBV20-1 and TRBJ1-2, with unresolved D. CDR3 size: 10 residues. V was shortened by 3 bases and J by 8 bases, with 7 bases between the two germline ends. Germline V gives CDR1 DFQATT, CDR2 SNEGSKA (reference sequence). The CDR3 here is CSARAIGYTF. CDR3 nucleotides: TGCAGTGCTAGGGCCATCGGCTACACCTTC.

The gene calls are TRBV11-1 and TRBJ2-7; 8 bases match TRBD1. J was trimmed by 6 bases and V by 7 bases; bases with no gene match: 14. This CDR3 region has 15 residues. Germline V gene sequence: CDR1 SGHAT, CDR2 FQDESV (reference sequence). The CDR3 DNA follows: TGTGCCAGCACCCCGTATCGGGACAGGTTAGGCGAGCAGTACTTC. As protein: CASTPYRDRLGEQYF.

The chain couples TRBV6-5 to TRBJ1-2; 10 nucleotides align to TRBD1. CDR1 is MNHEY, CDR2 SVGAGI, per germline. This CDR3 region has 13 residues. V dropped 6 bases and J dropped 5; count of bases not matched to a gene: 3. DNA of the CDR3: TGTGCCAGCAGCGGACAGGGGGTATATGGCTACACCTTC. Its protein product is CASSGQGVYGYTF.

The rearrangement uses TRBV27 and TRBJ2-7, with 9 bases fitting TRBD1. The J segment lost 6 bases and the V segment lost 4 bases, leaving 7 bases of the junction unmatched. CDR1 MNHEY and CDR2 SMNVEV come from the germline V gene (reference sequence). The CDR3 is made up of 14 amino acids. Written as DNA, the CDR3 is TGTGCCAGCAGTTCCGGGACAGGGATAGCCGAGCAGTACTTC. Protein sequence: CASSSGTGIAEQYF.

CDR3 DNA sequence: TGTGCCAGCAGTGGTCACTTTGACTCTAGCTCCTACAATGAGCAGTTCTTC. Translated: CASSGHFDSSSYNEQFF. The V call is TRBV6-1, the J call TRBJ2-1, with D unresolved. Trimming removed 4 bases at V and 0 bases at J, with 16 bases between. Germline values: CDR1 MNHNS, CDR2 SASEGT. The CDR3 runs 17 residues.